These 3 T cell receptor beta chains originate from one sample sequenced in a study of TIL therapy for anti-PD-1-resistant metastatic lung cancer. Time point noted: pre-treatment sample, taken before nivolumab and TIL therapy. Sequencing used immunoSEQ v3. Generated by immunoSEQ multiplex PCR, the TCRdb table keeps only in-frame clones and is missing some. The sample contains 35,000 to 55,000 clones, 65% to 80% of which appear only once. Source: blood, taken at baseline. The origin of the receptors is a man between 65 and 85 years old with non-small cell lung cancer.

This clone was found a few times. This chain uses TRBV27 with TRBJ1-2; D not resolved. The length of the CDR3 is 13 residues. CDR1 is MNHEY and CDR2 is SMNVEV in the germline V gene (reference sequence). V was trimmed by 5 bases and J by 8 bases, leaving 15 bases between them. The CDR3 spells CASSPGSYEGYTF. The DNA of the CDR3 is TGTGCCAGCAGTCCCGGGTCCTACGAGGGCTACACCTTC.

The J gene is TRBJ2-6, the V gene TRBV19; D is perhaps TRBD2 (5 bases). CDR3 size: 17 residues. CDR1 and CDR2 (germline): LNHDA, SQIVND (reference sequence). Trimming shortened V by 3 bases and J by 0 bases, and 12 bases separated the two germline ends. The CDR3 sequence: CASSMIAGNSGANVLTF. In DNA form, the CDR3 reads TGTGCCAGTAGTATGATTGCCGGGAACTCTGGGGCCAACGTCCTGACTTTC.

The chain joins TRBV4-3 to TRBJ1-3; D perhaps matches TRBD1 (6 bases). The V and J ends lost 0 bases and 8 bases respectively, with 17 bases between them. Looked up from germline, CDR1 is LGHNA and CDR2 is YSLEER. The CDR3 extends over 16 amino acids. DNA of the CDR3: TGCGCCAGCAGCCAAGATATCCGAGGGTCAGGGGACACCATATATTTT. This sequence encodes CASSQDIRGSGDTIYF.